This T cell receptor beta chain originates from a study of blood T cells in healthy people across ages. A second PCR, run for about 7 to 11 cycles, used a sample-barcoded 5' primer plus a J-beta primer mix. Tags on each cDNA molecule came from a template-switch adaptor with 12 random nucleotides. In TCRdb, the 5' RACE reads were re-called with MiXCR into one record per CDR3 protein. The sample lists 750,000 to 950,000 distinct CDR3 sequences, roughly 50% occurring once. This clonotype was counted a few times. Germline loops: CDR1 DFQATT, CDR2 SNEGSKA (reference sequence). V shed 2 bases and J shed 2 bases, with 7 bases lying between them. This CDR3 comprises 13 residues.

The receptor was derived from a man older than 75 in good health. Material for sequencing was blood. The V call is TRBV20-1, the J call TRBJ2-1; tentative D call: TRBD1 (6 bases). The CDR3 DNA reads as TGCAGTGCTAGAAAGGGGGCCTACAATGAGCAGTTCTTC. This codes for CSARKGAYNEQFF.